This TCR beta chain was profiled in a study of T cell responses to AZD1222 COVID-19 vaccine. Some clones are missing from TCRdb's copy, which holds only in-frame ones; the method was immunoSEQ multiplex PCR. The data hold about 110,000 clones, with 88% observed a single time. The V and J ends lost 0 bases and 5 bases, in that order; junction bases with no gene match: 7. Germline CDR1 and CDR2: LGHNA and YNFKEQ. The CDR3 covers 16 residues. This chain links TRBV4-2 with TRBJ2-1; TRBD2 matches at 7 bases. The TCR originated in an adult who received the AZD1222 COVID-19 vaccine. Specimen: peripheral blood, collected 28 days after the second AZD1222 dose. The CDR3 nucleotides read TGTGCCAGCAGCCAAGATGGGGGGGGGACCAACAATGAGCAGTTCTTC. It encodes CASSQDGGGTNNEQFF.